The 9 T cell receptor beta chains reported below all come from one sample, sequenced in a study of lymphopenia after photon versus proton radiotherapy. Produced via immunoSEQ multiplex PCR; TCRdb's table is partial and in-frame only. The table shows 150,000 to 200,000 clones, with 88% occurring only once. The sequencing used peripheral blood, collected from a patient treated with photon-based radiotherapy. These receptors came from a middle-aged man with gastric cancer.

V usage is TRBV5-4 and J usage is TRBJ2-6, with D perhaps matching TRBD1 or TRBD2 (5 bases each). Germline V gene sequence: CDR1 SGHNT, CDR2 YYREEE (reference sequence). The CDR3 length is 16 residues. V shed 1 base and J shed 4 bases, with 12 bases lying between them. The CDR3 nucleotides are TGTGCCAGCAGCTTGTGGGCAGGGACGGGGGCCAACGTCCTGACTTTC. Translated: CASSLWAGTGANVLTF.

This chain connects TRBV7-9 to TRBJ1-4; the D gene is possibly TRBD1 (5 bases). Germline CDR1 reads SEHNR; CDR2 reads FQNEAQ (reference sequence). The CDR3 spans 15 residues. Trimming pared 5 bases from V and 7 bases from J, leaving 17 bases between. CDR3 sequence reads: CASSIRTGGFEKLFF. The CDR3 nucleotides read TGTGCCAGCAGCATCCGGACGGGGGGTTTTGAAAAACTGTTTTTT.

The rearrangement joins TRBV13 to TRBJ1-3, with 9 bases lining up with TRBD1. V gave up 8 bases and J gave up 3 bases; unmatched junction bases: 8. Germline lookup yields CDR1 PRHDT and CDR2 FYEKMQ (reference sequence). The CDR3 totals 15 residues. The CDR3 protein is CASSGTGSFGNTIYF. DNA of the CDR3: TGTGCCAGCTCCGGGACAGGGTCTTTTGGAAACACCATATATTTT.

The chain couples TRBV15 to TRBJ2-5; possibly TRBD2 for D (5 bases). The V gene lost 4 bases and the J gene lost 3 bases, with 12 bases spanning the gap. CDR3 length: 14 residues. The germline V gene encodes CDR1 LNHNV and CDR2 YYDKDF (reference sequence). This chain's CDR3 is CATSTPDSEETQYF. Here the CDR3 DNA reads TGTGCCACCAGCACCCCGGACTCGGAAGAGACCCAGTACTTC.

The CDR3 loop reads CASSSTTARLSSYNEQFF. In nucleotides, the CDR3 is TGTGCCAGCAGTTCTACCACCGCCAGGTTATCCTCCTACAATGAGCAGTTCTTC. V is TRBV27 and J is TRBJ2-1; D is unresolved. CDR3 length equals 18 residues. Germline CDR1 reads MNHEY; CDR2 reads SMNVEV (reference sequence). V lost 4 bases and J lost 0, with 19 bases in between.

V is TRBV19 and J is TRBJ2-7; D may correspond to TRBD1 or TRBD2 (5 bases each). Per the germline V gene, CDR1 is LNHDA and CDR2 is SQIVND (reference sequence). This CDR3 is built from 15 residues. V dropped 7 bases and J dropped 6 bases, with 22 bases sitting between them. The DNA of the CDR3 is TGTGCCAGTAACCCTACCGGGGCCGGGTTAGGCGAGCAGTACTTC. Its translation: CASNPTGAGLGEQYF.

This sequence joins TRBV18 and TRBJ1-1; 7 bases line up with TRBD1. Germline V gene data show CDR1 as KGHSH and CDR2 as LQKENI. Trimming removed 1 base from V and 0 bases from J; junction bases left unmatched: 5. The CDR3 is 16 residues long. The CDR3 nucleotides are TGTGCCAGCTCACCACAGGGGGCAGGCATGAACACTGAAGCTTTCTTT. It encodes CASSPQGAGMNTEAFF.

The chain employs TRBV27 and TRBJ1-1; D gene uncertain. The CDR3 runs 13 residues. V lost 3 bases, J lost 1 base, and 6 bases lay in between. Germline lookup yields CDR1 MNHEY and CDR2 SMNVEV (reference sequence). CDR3 nucleotides: TGTGCCAGCAGTTTCCGGGAGAACACTGAAGCTTTCTTT. Protein product: CASSFRENTEAFF.

The V call is TRBV2, the J call TRBJ2-2; TRBD2 matches at 11 bases. V dropped 5 bases and J dropped 6; count of bases not matched to a gene: 8. This CDR3 spans 16 amino acids. Germline CDR1 reads SNHLY; CDR2 reads FYNNEI. The CDR3 region has the DNA TGTGCCAGCAGTCGTATACTAGCGGGAGCGGCCGGGGAGCTGTTTTTT. It yields the protein CASSRILAGAAGELFF.